The 29 T cell receptor beta chains reported below all come from one sample, sequenced in a study of blood T cell repertoires in COVID-19. Sequenced by immunoSEQ multiplex PCR; TCRdb stores in-frame clones only, minus some. The sample includes around 220,000 clones, 75% to 90% of them seen just once. The sample was peripheral blood. All receptors come from a human donor in a cohort sampled during active COVID-19.

Turning to this clone: This probably arose from a read error, given a far larger clone one base away. The chain joins TRBV5-5 to TRBJ1-2, with 7 bases aligning to TRBD1. Unmatched junction bases numbered 2, after V lost 3 bases and J lost 3 bases. CDR1 is SGHKS and CDR2 is YYEKEE in the germline V gene (reference sequence). CDR3 size: 13 residues. This chain's CDR3 is CASSSGTDYGYTF. The CDR3 DNA sequence: TGTGCCAGCAGCTCCGGGACAGACTATGGCTACACCTTC.

The chain uses TRBV11-2 and TRBJ2-3, with 10 bases lining up with TRBD2. Germline V gives CDR1 SGHAT, CDR2 FQNNGV. The CDR3 runs to 16 residues. V lost 5 bases to trimming and J lost 0 bases; unmatched junction nucleotides: 5. The CDR3 region is CASSPISGRSTDTQYF. For the CDR3, the DNA is TGTGCCAGCAGCCCGATTAGCGGGAGGAGCACAGATACGCAGTATTTT.

This clone came up a few times. The CDR3 bases are TGTGCCGCCGCCATAGACAGGGGGCAATACAATGAGCAGTTCTTC. This translates into CAAAIDRGQYNEQFF. V usage is TRBV6-6 and J usage is TRBJ2-1; 10 nucleotides line up with TRBD1. The CDR3 extends over 15 amino acids. The V segment lost 11 bases and the J segment 4 bases; nucleotides outside the gene matches: 11. From germline, CDR1 is MNHNY and CDR2 SVGAGI (reference sequence).

This clone occurred once. V is TRBV5-1 and J is TRBJ2-7; TRBD1 agrees at 8 bases. CDR3 length equals 14 residues. Trimming cost V 0 bases and J 5 bases; bases outside gene matches: 4. Germline loops: CDR1 SGHRS, CDR2 YFSETQ. The CDR3 DNA is TGCGCCAGCAGCTTGGGGTCAGGGGGCAACGAGCAGTACTTC. Its protein is CASSLGSGGNEQYF.

The rearrangement links TRBV18 to TRBJ2-1, with 9 bases matching TRBD2. CDR1 is KGHSH, CDR2 LQKENI, per germline. V shed 2 bases and J 8 bases; nucleotides not matched to a gene: 10. The CDR3 spans 16 residues. The DNA of the CDR3 is TGTGCCAGCTCACCAGCCATTGGGACTAGCTCATATGAGCAGTTCTTC. Translated: CASSPAIGTSSYEQFF. The full variable domain, its missing parts supplied by reference TRBV18 and TRBJ2-1, is NAGVMQNPRHLVRRRGQEARLRCSPMKGHSHVYWYRQLPEEGLKFMVYLQKENIIDESGMPKERFSAEFPKEGPSILRIQQVVRGDSAAYFCASSPAIGTSSYEQFFGPGTRLTVL.

The chain is built from TRBV11-2 and TRBJ1-4, with 7 bases that match TRBD1. V shed 5 bases and J 8 bases; nucleotides not matched to a gene: 11. CDR3 length: 15 amino acids. CDR1 and CDR2 from the germline V gene are SGHAT and FQNNGV. The CDR3: CASSRVPAGGEKLFF. CDR3 DNA: TGTGCCAGCAGCCGAGTCCCGGCAGGGGGGGAAAAACTGTTTTTT.

V and J are TRBV7-9 and TRBJ2-3, with 14 bases fitting TRBD2. There are 17 residues in the CDR3. Germline CDR1 and CDR2: SEHNR and FQNEAQ (reference sequence). Unmatched junction bases numbered 7, after V lost 5 bases and J lost 3 bases. CDR3 amino acids: CASSPSTSGRATDTQYF. The CDR3 DNA reads as TGTGCCAGCAGCCCGTCGACTAGCGGGAGGGCGACAGATACGCAGTATTTT. Full variable domain (remainder filled in from reference TRBV7-9 and TRBJ2-3): DTGVSQNPRHKITKRGQNVTFRCDPISEHNRLYWYRQTLGQGPEFLTYFQNEAQLEKSRLLSDRFSAERPKGSFSTLEIQRTEQGDSAMYLCASSPSTSGRATDTQYFGPGTRLTVL.

A single count supports this clone. The chain combines TRBV5-5 with TRBJ2-5, with 7 bases fitting TRBD2. CDR3 length: 16 amino acids. From germline, CDR1 is SGHKS and CDR2 YYEKEE (reference sequence). V gave up 0 bases and J gave up 1 base; unmatched junction bases: 6. The CDR3 sequence is CASSLALASGQETQYF. CDR3 coding DNA: TGTGCCAGCAGCTTGGCCCTGGCTAGCGGCCAAGAGACCCAGTACTTC.

V usage is TRBV28 and J usage is TRBJ2-3, with 14 nucleotides matching TRBD2. Germline V gene lookup returns CDR1 MDHEN and CDR2 SYDVKM. The length of the CDR3 is 13 residues. The V and J ends lost 10 bases and 5 bases, in that order; junction bases with no gene match: 2. This CDR3 is CATGLAGGDTQYF. In DNA form, the CDR3 reads TGTGCCACAGGACTAGCGGGAGGAGATACGCAGTATTTT.

This chain uses TRBV9 with TRBJ1-1; D is ambiguous. The CDR3 loop spans 13 amino acids. The V gene's germline CDR1 is SGDLS and CDR2 YYNGEE. V was shortened by 3 bases and J by 1 base, with 7 bases between the two germline ends. CDR3 region: CASSGLKNTEAFF. The CDR3 bases are TGTGCCAGCAGCGGACTGAAGAACACTGAAGCTTTCTTT.

The CDR3 DNA reads as TGTGCCAGCAGCCCCCTAGCGGGATGGGGCAATGAGCAGTTCTTC. As protein: CASSPLAGWGNEQFF. The gene calls are TRBV28 and TRBJ2-1; 9 bases are shared with TRBD2. Germline values: CDR1 MDHEN, CDR2 SYDVKM. Germline trimming cut 6 bases from V and 6 bases from J; bases unmatched to any gene: 9. This CDR3 is 15 amino acids long.

The rearrangement joins TRBV28 to TRBJ1-2, with a weak D call TRBD1 (6 bases). In germline, CDR1 is MDHEN, CDR2 SYDVKM. Deletions cut 5 bases from V and 8 bases from J, with 21 bases between. The CDR3 loop spans 15 amino acids. The CDR3, as DNA: TGTGCCAGCAGTCACCCACAGGGTGCCCCTCTGGGCTACACCTTC. This encodes CASSHPQGAPLGYTF.

CDR3 in DNA: TGTGCCAGCAGCGCCTCAGCGGGGACAGGGGTACTCGGGGCCAACGTCCTGACTTTC. The encoded protein is CASSASAGTGVLGANVLTF. This chain joins TRBV9 and TRBJ2-6; 10 nucleotides align to TRBD1. The CDR3 runs to 19 residues. V was pared by 3 bases and J by 4 bases, with 13 bases of the junction left unmatched. Germline V gene sequence: CDR1 SGDLS, CDR2 YYNGEE.

This clone was detected only a few times. The chain uses TRBV7-2 and TRBJ2-1; D remains ambiguous. Germline V gene sequence: CDR1 SGHTA, CDR2 FQGNSA. This CDR3 contains 15 residues. Trimming left V 2 bases short and J 0 bases short, with 8 bases between. CDR3 bases: TGTGCCAGCAGCTTAAGTAGGAGCTCCTACAATGAGCAGTTCTTC. This codes for CASSLSRSSYNEQFF.

The chain carries TRBV2 and TRBJ1-5; D is possibly TRBD1 (5 bases). CDR1 is SNHLY, CDR2 FYNNEI, per germline. The CDR3 length is 14 residues. Trimming shortened V by 2 bases and J by 3 bases, and 8 bases separated the two germline ends. Here the CDR3 DNA reads TGTGCCAGCAGTGAACGACAGTTCAATCAGCCCCAGCATTTT. Protein: CASSERQFNQPQHF.

The chain carries TRBV24-1 and TRBJ1-4; 9 nucleotides match TRBD1. Germline assignment: CDR1 KGHDR and CDR2 SFDVKD. This CDR3 is 14 amino acids long. The junction had 6 bases not matched to a gene; V was cut back by 4 bases and J by 10 bases. CDR3 coding DNA: TGTGCCACCAGTGAAGGAGACAGGGGGGGAAAACTGTTTTTT. It encodes CATSEGDRGGKLFF.

The genes are TRBV5-1 and TRBJ1-1; the match to TRBD1 covers 9 bases. The germline gives CDR1 SGHRS, CDR2 YFSETQ. The CDR3 is made up of 14 amino acids. Unmatched junction bases numbered 8, after V lost 5 bases and J lost 6 bases. This CDR3 reads CASRPTGGISEAFF. CDR3 sequence (DNA): TGCGCCAGCAGACCGACAGGGGGTATATCTGAAGCTTTCTTT.

The rearrangement joins TRBV29-1 to TRBJ2-7; D possibly corresponds to TRBD1 (5 bases). This CDR3 is built from 12 residues. The germline V gene encodes CDR1 SQVTM and CDR2 ANQGSEA. V lost 4 bases and J 1 base, leaving 8 bases between the germline ends. CDR3 sequence: CSVGRDSYEQYF. The CDR3 nucleotides read TGCAGCGTTGGCAGGGATTCCTACGAGCAGTACTTC.

CDR3: CASSRGASSGNTIYF. The CDR3 coding sequence is TGTGCCAGCAGCCGCGGGGCGAGCTCTGGAAACACCATATATTTT. J is TRBJ1-3 and V is TRBV3-1 (or the pseudogene TRBV3-2), with D perhaps TRBD1 (5 bases). Trimming took 4 bases from V and 0 from J, leaving 10 bases between them. Per germline, CDR1 LGHDT and CDR2 YNNKEL (reference sequence). CDR3 length equals 15 residues.

The rearrangement links TRBV20-1 to TRBJ2-3, with 7 nucleotides matching TRBD2. The CDR3 sequence is 14 residues long. Germline CDR1 and CDR2: DFQATT and SNEGSKA (reference sequence). The V and J ends lost 3 bases and 2 bases, in that order; junction bases with no gene match: 5. CDR3 protein: CSASTREITDTQYF. The CDR3 DNA is TGCAGTGCTAGTACGCGGGAGATCACAGATACGCAGTATTTT.

CDR3 DNA sequence: TGCAGTGCTAGTCCAACTGCCTTAACGAGCGAGCAGTACTTC. Translating gives CSASPTALTSEQYF. The chain is built from TRBV20-1 and TRBJ2-7; D gene unclear. The CDR3 consists of 14 residues. The V end lost 3 bases, the J end lost 6 bases, and 18 bases lay between the germline ends. CDR1 is DFQATT, CDR2 SNEGSKA, per germline (reference sequence).

The CDR3 is CASSRGTTGRGMNTEAFF. In DNA form, the CDR3 reads TGCGCCAGCAGCCGCGGGACCACAGGGAGGGGGATGAACACTGAAGCTTTCTTT. The genes are TRBV5-1 and TRBJ1-1, with D perhaps matching TRBD1 (6 bases). The V end was cut by 4 bases, the J end by 0 bases, with 22 bases between. In germline, CDR1 is SGHRS, CDR2 YFSETQ. This CDR3 contains 18 residues.

This clone was picked up a small number of times. This CDR3 is also generated by other DNA sequences in the sample. The chain joins TRBV5-1 to TRBJ2-3, with D perhaps TRBD1 (5 bases). The CDR3 contains 15 residues. V was shortened by 0 bases and J by 0 bases, with 8 bases between the two germline ends. CDR1 and CDR2 from the germline V gene are SGHRS and YFSETQ. The CDR3 loop reads CASSLEGDSTDTQYF. The CDR3 region has the DNA TGCGCCAGCAGCTTGGAAGGGGATAGCACAGATACGCAGTATTTT.

V usage is TRBV19 and J usage is TRBJ2-7, with D possibly TRBD1 on 5 matching bases. The germline V gene encodes CDR1 LNHDA and CDR2 SQIVND (reference sequence). CDR3 size: 14 residues. The V gene lost 5 bases and the J gene lost 0 bases, with 11 bases spanning the gap. The chain's CDR3 is CASSSTGSSYEQYF. Written as DNA, the CDR3 is TGTGCCAGTAGTTCAACAGGAAGCTCCTACGAGCAGTACTTC.

This clone appeared once. The chain recombines TRBV6-5 with TRBJ1-6, with no clear D. V lost 2 bases and J lost 6, with 11 bases in between. The germline V gene encodes CDR1 MNHEY and CDR2 SVGAGI. The CDR3 spans 15 residues. CDR3 in amino acids: CASSYDPRVNSPLHF. CDR3 nucleotides: TGTGCCAGCAGTTACGATCCCCGAGTTAATTCACCCCTCCACTTT.

The V call is TRBV9, the J call TRBJ2-1; D is perhaps TRBD2 (5 bases). V was trimmed by 4 bases and J by 9 bases, leaving 14 bases between them. The germline CDR1 and CDR2 sequences are SGDLS and YYNGEE. CDR3 length: 13 residues. The CDR3 DNA reads TGTGCCAGCAGCCCTAACTTGGGGAGTGAGCAGTTCTTC. Translated: CASSPNLGSEQFF.

In this sample, this clone turned up a few times. In DNA, the CDR3 is TGCGCCAGCAGCTTGGGACAGGGACGTAGCTATGGCTACACCTTC. Residues: CASSLGQGRSYGYTF. The rearrangement links TRBV5-1 to TRBJ1-2, with 7 positions matching TRBD1. Germline-derived CDR1 and CDR2 are SGHRS and YFSETQ. This CDR3 has 15 amino acids. V lost 0 bases and J lost 4; bases outside the gene matches: 6.

This clone was seen only a few times. The V gene is TRBV19, the J gene TRBJ1-4; D perhaps matches TRBD1 (6 bases). The CDR3 loop spans 16 amino acids. V dropped 5 bases and J dropped 0 bases, with 13 bases sitting between them. Germline CDR1 is LNHDA and CDR2 is SQIVND (reference sequence). CDR3 DNA sequence: TGTGCCAGTAGTCTCAGACAGGAGACAACTAATGAAAAACTGTTTTTT. Translation: CASSLRQETTNEKLFF.

The V gene is TRBV11-2, the J gene TRBJ2-7; a weak D match, TRBD1 (5 bases). Trimming removed 0 bases from V and 4 bases from J, with 7 bases in between. In germline, CDR1 is SGHAT, CDR2 FQNNGV. The CDR3 sequence is 13 residues long. The CDR3 reads CASSLERGYEQYF. CDR3 coding DNA: TGTGCCAGCAGCTTAGAAAGGGGTTACGAGCAGTACTTC. The whole variable domain, filled in from reference TRBV11-2 and TRBJ2-7, reads EAGVAQSPRYKIIEKRQSVAFWCNPISGHATLYWYQQILGQGPKLLIQFQNNGVVDDSQLPKDRFSAERLKGVDSTLKIQPAKLEDSAVYLCASSLERGYEQYFGPGTRLTVT.